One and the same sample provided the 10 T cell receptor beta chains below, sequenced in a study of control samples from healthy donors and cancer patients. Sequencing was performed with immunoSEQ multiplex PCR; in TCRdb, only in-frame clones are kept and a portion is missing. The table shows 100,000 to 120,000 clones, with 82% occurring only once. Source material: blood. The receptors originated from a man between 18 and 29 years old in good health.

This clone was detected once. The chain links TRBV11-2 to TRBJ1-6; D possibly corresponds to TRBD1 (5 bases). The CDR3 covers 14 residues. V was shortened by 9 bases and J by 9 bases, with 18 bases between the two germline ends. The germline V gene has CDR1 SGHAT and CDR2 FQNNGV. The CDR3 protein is CASSLGGVGSPLHF. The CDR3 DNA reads TGTGCCAGTAGTTTGGGGGGGGTCGGTTCACCCCTCCACTTT.

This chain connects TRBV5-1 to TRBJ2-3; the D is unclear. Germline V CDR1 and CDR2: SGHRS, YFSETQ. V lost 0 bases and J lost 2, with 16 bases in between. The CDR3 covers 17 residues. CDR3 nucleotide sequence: TGCGCCAGCAGCTTGGACGTCCGAAGTACCCTCACAGATACGCAGTATTTT. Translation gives CASSLDVRSTLTDTQYF.

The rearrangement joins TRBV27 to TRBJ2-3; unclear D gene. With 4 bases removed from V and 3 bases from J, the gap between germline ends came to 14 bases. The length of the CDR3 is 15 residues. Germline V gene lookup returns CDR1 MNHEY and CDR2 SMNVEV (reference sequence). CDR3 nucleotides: TGTGCCAGCAGTTCAGTGGGGATGGGGACAGATACGCAGTATTTT. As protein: CASSSVGMGTDTQYF.

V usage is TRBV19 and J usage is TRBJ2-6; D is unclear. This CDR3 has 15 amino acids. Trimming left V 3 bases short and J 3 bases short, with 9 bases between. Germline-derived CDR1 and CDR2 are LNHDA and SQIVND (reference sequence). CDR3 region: CASSIRFGGANVLTF. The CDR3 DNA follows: TGTGCCAGTAGTATCAGGTTTGGTGGGGCCAACGTCCTGACTTTC.

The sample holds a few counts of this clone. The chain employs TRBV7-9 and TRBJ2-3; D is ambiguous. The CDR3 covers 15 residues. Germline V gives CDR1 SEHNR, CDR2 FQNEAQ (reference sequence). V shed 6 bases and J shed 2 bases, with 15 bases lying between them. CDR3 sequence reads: CASSPARGATDTQYF. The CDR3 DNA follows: TGTGCCAGCAGTCCGGCGAGAGGCGCCACAGATACGCAGTATTTT.

CDR3 sequence (DNA): TGTGCCAGCAGCTCCCACCCCCGGACAGGGGAAACCCAGTACTTC. Translating gives CASSSHPRTGETQYF. This chain uses TRBV7-6 with TRBJ2-5, with 9 bases lining up with TRBD1. The CDR3 has 15 residues. Per the germline V gene, CDR1 is SGHVS and CDR2 is FNYEAQ. J was trimmed by 8 bases and V by 4 bases; bases with no gene match: 11.

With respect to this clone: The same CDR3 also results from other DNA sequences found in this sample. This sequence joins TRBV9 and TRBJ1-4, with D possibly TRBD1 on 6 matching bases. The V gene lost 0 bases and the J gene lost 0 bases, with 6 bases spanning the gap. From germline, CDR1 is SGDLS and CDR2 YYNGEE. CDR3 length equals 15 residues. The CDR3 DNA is TGTGCCAGCAGCGTAGGGACAGCAACTAATGAAAAACTGTTTTTT. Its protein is CASSVGTATNEKLFF.

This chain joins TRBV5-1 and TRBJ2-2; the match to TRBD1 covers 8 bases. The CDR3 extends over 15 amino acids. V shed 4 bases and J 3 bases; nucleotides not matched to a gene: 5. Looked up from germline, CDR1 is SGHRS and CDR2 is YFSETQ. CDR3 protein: CASSMDREDTGELFF. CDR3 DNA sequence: TGCGCCAGCAGCATGGACAGGGAGGACACCGGGGAGCTGTTTTTT.

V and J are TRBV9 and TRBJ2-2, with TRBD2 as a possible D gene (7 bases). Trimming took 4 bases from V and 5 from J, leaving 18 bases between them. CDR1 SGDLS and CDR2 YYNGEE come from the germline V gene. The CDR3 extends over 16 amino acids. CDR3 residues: CASSPFLGGETGELFF. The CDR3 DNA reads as TGTGCCAGCAGCCCCTTTTTAGGGGGGGAGACCGGGGAGCTGTTTTTT. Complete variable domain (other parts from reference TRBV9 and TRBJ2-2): DSGVTQTPKHLITATGQRVTLRCSPRSGDLSVYWYQQSLDQGLQFLIQYYNGEERAKGNILERFSAQQFPDLHSELNLSSLELGDSALYFCASSPFLGGETGELFFGEGSRLTVL.

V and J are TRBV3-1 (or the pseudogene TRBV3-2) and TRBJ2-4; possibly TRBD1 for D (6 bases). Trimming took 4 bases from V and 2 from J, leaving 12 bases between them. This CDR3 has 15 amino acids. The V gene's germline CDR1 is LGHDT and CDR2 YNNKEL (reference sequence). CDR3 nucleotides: TGTGCCAGCAGCCTGTCAGGGGTGCCCAAAAACATTCAGTACTTC. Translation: CASSLSGVPKNIQYF.